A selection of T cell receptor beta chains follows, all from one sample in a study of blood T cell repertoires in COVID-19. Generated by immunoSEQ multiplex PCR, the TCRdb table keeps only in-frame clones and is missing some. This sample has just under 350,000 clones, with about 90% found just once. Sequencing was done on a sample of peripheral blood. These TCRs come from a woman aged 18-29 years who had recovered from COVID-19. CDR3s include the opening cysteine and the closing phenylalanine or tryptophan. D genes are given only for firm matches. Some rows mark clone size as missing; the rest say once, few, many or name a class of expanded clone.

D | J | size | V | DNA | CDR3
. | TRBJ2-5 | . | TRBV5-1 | TGCGCCAGCAGCTTGGCCGGACAGACCGCCGAGACCCAGTACTTC | CASSLAGQTAETQYF
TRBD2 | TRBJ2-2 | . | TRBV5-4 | TGTGCCAGCAGCTTGGCCTTCGCGGGAGATAGCACCGGGGAGCTGTTTTTT | CASSLAFAGDSTGELFF
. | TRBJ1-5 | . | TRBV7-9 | TGTGCCAGCAGCTTATCTCCGGGACTACGGGGAAATCAGCCCCAGCATTTT | CASSLSPGLRGNQPQHF
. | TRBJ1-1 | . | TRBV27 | TGTGCCACCAAAGCCGGGGGATACACTGAAGCTTTCTTT | CATKAGGYTEAFF
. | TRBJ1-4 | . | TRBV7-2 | TGTGCCAGCAGCTTAGCGGGACAAGCGAATGAAAAACTGTTTTTT | CASSLAGQANEKLFF
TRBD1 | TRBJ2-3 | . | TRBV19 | TGTGCCAGTAGTGCTAACAGGGGGATCACAGATACGCAGTATTTT | CASSANRGITDTQYF
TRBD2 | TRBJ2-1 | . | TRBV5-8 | TGTGCCAGCCCCAGAGCGGGAGGGCCATACAATGAGCAGTTCTTC | CASPRAGGPYNEQFF
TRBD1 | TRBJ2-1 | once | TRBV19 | TGTGCCAGTAGCCTAGACAGGGGGCAGTTTAATGAGCAGTTCTTC | CASSLDRGQFNEQFF
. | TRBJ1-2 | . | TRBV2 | TGTGCCAGCAGTACCCTACAGGGCTTTAACTATGGCTACACCTTC | CASSTLQGFNYGYTF
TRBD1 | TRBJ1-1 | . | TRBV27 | TGTGCCAGCAGTTCGGGACAGGGGGCTTGGACTGAAGCTTTCTTT | CASSSGQGAWTEAFF
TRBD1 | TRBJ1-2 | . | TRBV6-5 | TGTGCCAGCAGTTACTGGGACAGTTCAAACTATGGCTACACCTTC | CASSYWDSSNYGYTF
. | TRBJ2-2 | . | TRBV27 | TGTGCCAGCAGCCTACGCACAGGTGGCGGGGAGCTGTTTTTT | CASSLRTGGGELFF
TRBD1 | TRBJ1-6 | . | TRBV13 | TGTGCCAGCAGTTATACAGGGGACGAATCACCCCTCCACTTT | CASSYTGDESPLHF
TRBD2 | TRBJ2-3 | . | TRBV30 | TGTGCCTGGAGTGTAGGGCTAGCGGTTAGTACGGATACGCAGTATTTT | CAWSVGLAVSTDTQYF
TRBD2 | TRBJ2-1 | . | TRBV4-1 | TGCGCCAGCAGCCAAGAGGGGGGCGGGAGGCCCCTTCCCTCCCACAATGAGCAGTTCTTC | CASSQEGGGRPLPSHNEQFF
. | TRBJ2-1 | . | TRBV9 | TGTGCCAGCAGCGTGTTGGGGACTAGGGGGCATGAGCAGTTCTTC | CASSVLGTRGHEQFF
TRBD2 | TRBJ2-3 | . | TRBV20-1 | TGCAGTGCTCCGCGACTAGCGGCGCAGTATTTT | CSAPRLAAQYF
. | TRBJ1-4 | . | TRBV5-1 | TGCGCCAGCAGCTTGACGGGGAATGAAAAACTGTTTTTT | CASSLTGNEKLFF
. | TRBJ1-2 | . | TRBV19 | TGTGCCAGTAGTATTGCCAGAAACTATGGCTACACCTTC | CASSIARNYGYTF
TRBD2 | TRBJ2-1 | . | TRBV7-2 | TGTGCCAGCCTACTAGCGGGAGGGCCCATTGATGAGCAGTTCTTC | CASLLAGGPIDEQFF
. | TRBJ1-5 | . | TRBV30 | TGTGCCTGGAGTGGGAGGGGCAGGCCCCAGCATTTT | CAWSGRGRPQHF
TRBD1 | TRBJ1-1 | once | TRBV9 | TGTGCCAGCAGCGCGAGGGGACAGTTAATGAACACTGAAGCTTTCTTT | CASSARGQLMNTEAFF
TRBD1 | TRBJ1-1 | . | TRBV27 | TGTGCCAGCAGTCCCGGGACAGGATCCCTTCAGGGAGCTTTCTTT | CASSPGTGSLQGAFF
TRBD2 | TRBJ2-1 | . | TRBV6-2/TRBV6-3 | TGTGCCAGCAGTGGTAGCGGGAGCTCCTACAATGAGCAGTTCTTC | CASSGSGSSYNEQFF
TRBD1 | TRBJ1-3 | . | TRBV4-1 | TGCGCCAGCAGCCAAGAGAGACAGGGGGCGCTTGGAAACACCATATATTTT | CASSQERQGALGNTIYF
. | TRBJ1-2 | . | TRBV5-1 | TGCGCCAGCACCTTCGGACAGAACTATGGCTACACCTTC | CASTFGQNYGYTF
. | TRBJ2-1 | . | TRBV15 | TGTGCCACCAGCAGAGATAAGCGGGTCCCTAATGAGCAGTTCTTC | CATSRDKRVPNEQFF
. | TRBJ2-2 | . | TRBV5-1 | TGCGCCAGCAGCTTGGGGGCGGCCCGAGGGACCGGGGAGCTGTTTTTT | CASSLGAARGTGELFF
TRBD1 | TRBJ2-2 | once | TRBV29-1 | TGCAGCGTGACAGGGACGAACACCGGGGAGCTGTTTTTT | CSVTGTNTGELFF
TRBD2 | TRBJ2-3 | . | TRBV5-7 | TGTGCCAGCAGCTTGGTTGGACTAGCTAGCACAGATACGCAGTATTTT | CASSLVGLASTDTQYF
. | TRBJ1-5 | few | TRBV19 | TGTGCCAGTAGTATAGGGAGAGGGAATCAGCCCCAGCATTTT | CASSIGRGNQPQHF
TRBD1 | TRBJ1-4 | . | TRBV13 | TGTGCCAGCAGCCCCCAAAAGGGGACAGGAGTGAATGAAAAACTGTTTTTT | CASSPQKGTGVNEKLFF
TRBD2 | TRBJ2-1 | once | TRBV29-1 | TGCAGCGTTGATACTAGCGGGAGTAATGAGCAGTTCTTC | CSVDTSGSNEQFF
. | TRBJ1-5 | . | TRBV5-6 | TGTGCCAGCAGCCGCCGAAGGGAGAGGGCACTTCGACAGCCCCAGCATTTT | CASSRRRERALRQPQHF
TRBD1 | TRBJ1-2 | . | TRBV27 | TGTGCCAGCAGCCCGGGACAGAGGTACTATGGCTACACCTTC | CASSPGQRYYGYTF
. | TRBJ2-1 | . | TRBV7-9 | TGTGCCAGCAGCTTAGTTCCCATCTCCTACAATGAGCAGTTCTTC | CASSLVPISYNEQFF
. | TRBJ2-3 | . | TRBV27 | TGTGCCAGCAGTTCCGCGACAGATACGCAGTATTTT | CASSSATDTQYF
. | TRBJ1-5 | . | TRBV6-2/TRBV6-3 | TGTGCCAGCAGTTACCGTCGGTTGGGGGCTAGCAATCAGCCCCAGCATTTT | CASSYRRLGASNQPQHF
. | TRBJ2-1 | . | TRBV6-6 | TGTGCCAGCAGTTACCTAGACAATGAGCAGTTCTTC | CASSYLDNEQFF
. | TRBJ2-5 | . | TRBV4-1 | TGCGCCAGCAGCCAAGACGAGACTAGACCCCAAGAGGCCCAGTACTTC | CASSQDETRPQEAQYF
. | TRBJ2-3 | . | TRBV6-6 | TGTGCCAGCAGTTACCCCCTCCCTAGGGATACGCAGTATTTT | CASSYPLPRDTQYF
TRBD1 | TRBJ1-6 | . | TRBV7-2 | TGTGCCAGCAGCCGTGTTGGGACAGGGAGCTCCTATAATTCACCCCTCCACTTT | CASSRVGTGSSYNSPLHF
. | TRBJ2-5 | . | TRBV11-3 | TGTGCCAGCAGCTTCTCAGGGCTTGAGACCCAGTACTTC | CASSFSGLETQYF